The next 24 T cell receptor beta chains were all read from a single sample in a study of vaccination and CD4 T cells after COVID-19. Their antigen targets remain unknown. Sample treatment: approximately 10-day PBMC culture with coronavirus spike peptide pools or control peptides (ViraFEST assay). At the Johns Hopkins FTIC core, DNA taken from cultured CD4+ T cells was sequenced by way of the Oncomine TCR Beta short-read assay. TCRdb reanalysed the PCR reads using MiXCR and keeps one entry per CDR3 protein. Here the sample spans some 19,000 distinct CDR3 sequences, around 62% being singletons. Source: CD4+ T cells from blood, cultured in vitro, taken before SARS-CoV-2 vaccination. All receptors come from a human donor who received a COVID-19 vaccine.

The DNA of the CDR3 is TGCGCCAGCAGTCAATGTCTTAAGGGCCCGTACTTTAATCAGCCCCAGCATTTT. This codes for CASSQCLKGPYFNQPQHF. The chain uses TRBV23-1 and TRBJ1-5, with unresolved D. TRBV23-1 is labeled an ORF, and its function is uncertain. Trimming took off 1 base at V and 4 bases at J, with 20 bases between the two ends. There are 18 residues in the CDR3.

This clonotype appeared a few times. This rearrangement joins TRBV19 to TRBJ2-7; 13 bases agree with TRBD2. Trimming took 3 bases from V and 3 from J; bases not matched to a gene: 14. The CDR3 has 19 amino acids. Germline V CDR1 and CDR2: LNHDA, SQIVND (reference sequence). The CDR3 is CASSIRLAGGSEINYEQYF. DNA for the CDR3: TGTGCCAGTAGTATTCGACTAGCGGGGGGATCTGAGATAAACTACGAGCAGTACTTC.

The chain couples TRBV10-3 to TRBJ2-1; D ambiguous. V shed 6 bases and J shed 4 bases, with 19 bases lying between them. From germline, CDR1 is ENHRY and CDR2 SYGVKD. The CDR3 sequence is 16 residues long. The CDR3 region is CAIRKDLGDGYNEQFF. The CDR3 nucleotides read TGTGCCATCAGAAAAGATCTGGGCGACGGGTACAATGAGCAGTTCTTC.

This sequence joins TRBV30 and TRBJ1-5; tentative D call: TRBD1 (5 bases). The length of the CDR3 is 13 residues. Germline loops: CDR1 GTSNPN, CDR2 SVGIG (reference sequence). Trimming shortened V by 0 bases and J by 10 bases, and 13 bases separated the two germline ends. CDR3 coding DNA: TGTGCCTGGAGTGTTACGCGGGGGAATCCCCAGCATTTT. Amino acids: CAWSVTRGNPQHF.

The chain is built from TRBV2 and TRBJ2-4; D assignment may be TRBD1 or TRBD2 (5 bases each). Germline V gene lookup returns CDR1 SNHLY and CDR2 FYNNEI. V gave up 4 bases and J gave up 7 bases, with 14 bases separating them. The CDR3 runs 14 residues. CDR3: CASSALTWGNIQYF. In DNA form, the CDR3 reads TGTGCCAGCAGTGCTCTTACCTGGGGGAACATTCAGTACTTC.

CDR3 bases: TGTGCCTGTATGGGACAGGACAAGGACACTGAAGCTTTCTTT. This codes for CACMGQDKDTEAFF. The chain recombines TRBV19 with TRBJ1-1, with TRBD1 matching 8 bases. Germline V CDR1 and CDR2: LNHDA, SQIVND (reference sequence). The CDR3 is 14 amino acids. J was trimmed by 3 bases and V by 11 bases; bases with no gene match: 11.

The chain uses TRBV7-3 and TRBJ2-2; 8 nucleotides line up with TRBD2. In germline, CDR1 is SGHTA, CDR2 FQGTGA. The trim removed 5 bases at V and 6 bases at J, leaving 17 bases unmatched. This CDR3 contains 18 residues. Written as DNA, the CDR3 is TGTGCCAGCAGCCCTTCCATTCCGGGCGGGGGGAGCGCCGGGGAGCTGTTTTTT. It is translated as CASSPSIPGGGSAGELFF.

The rearrangement joins TRBV20-1 to TRBJ2-7; 7 bases are shared with TRBD1. Germline CDR1 is DFQATT and CDR2 is SNEGSKA (reference sequence). The CDR3 consists of 13 residues. With V trimmed by 5 bases and J by 2 bases, 6 bases remained unmatched. The CDR3 sequence: CSAGSGQPYEQYF. DNA of the CDR3: TGCAGTGCTGGGTCGGGACAGCCCTACGAGCAGTACTTC.

In this sample, this clonotype turned up once. The CDR3 bases are TGTGCCAGCAGAAGAGCTGGCGGTGGCGATGAGCAGTTCTTC. It yields the protein CASRRAGGGDEQFF. The chain uses TRBV12-3 or TRBV12-4 and TRBJ2-1; no clear D. The germline V and J ends were trimmed by 6 bases and 8 bases, with 17 bases remaining between them. The CDR3 is made up of 14 amino acids.

V gene TRBV6-1 combines with J gene TRBJ1-2; 7 nucleotides match TRBD1. The germline CDR1 and CDR2 sequences are MNHNS and SASEGT. Losses at the gene ends were 7 bases for V and 8 bases for J; bases not matched to a gene: 7. CDR3 length equals 12 residues. In nucleotides, the CDR3 is TGTGCCAGCAAGGAGGGGGCCGGAGGCTACACCTTC. Protein product: CASKEGAGGYTF.

The chain couples TRBV24-1 to TRBJ2-2, with a possible D match to TRBD2 (5 bases). V was shortened by 4 bases and J by 5 bases, with 19 bases between the two germline ends. CDR3 length: 17 amino acids. Germline V gene sequence: CDR1 KGHDR, CDR2 SFDVKD. CDR3 protein: CATSDPRAFRGTGELFF. In nucleotides, the CDR3 is TGTGCCACCAGTGACCCGAGGGCCTTCAGAGGGACCGGGGAGCTGTTTTTT.

This chain links TRBV6-1 with TRBJ2-4, with 9 bases matching TRBD2. CDR3 length equals 14 residues. J gave up 8 bases and V 5 bases, and 7 bases lay outside the gene matches. Germline V gene data show CDR1 as MNHNS and CDR2 as SASEGT. CDR3 sequence reads: CASSPAGGRDIQYF. CDR3 nucleotides: TGTGCCAGCAGTCCAGCGGGGGGCAGGGACATTCAGTACTTC.

This clonotype has a handful of counts. The chain recombines TRBV19 with TRBJ1-2; 7 positions match TRBD1. Germline lookup yields CDR1 LNHDA and CDR2 SQIVND (reference sequence). V was pared by 5 bases and J by 3 bases, with 21 bases of the junction left unmatched. The CDR3 is made up of 19 amino acids. CDR3 coding DNA: TGTGCCAGTAGTCCCGGACCACAGGGGACTCCCTCTTATTACTATGGCTACACCTTC. Residues: CASSPGPQGTPSYYYGYTF.

The rearrangement uses TRBV6-2 or TRBV6-3 and TRBJ1-1, with 7 bases lining up with TRBD1. The CDR3 runs to 16 residues. V was pared by 3 bases and J by 3 bases, with 10 bases of the junction left unmatched. From germline, CDR1 is MNHEY and CDR2 SVGEGT. This CDR3 reads CASSYYRGEWDTEAFF. The CDR3 coding sequence is TGTGCCAGCAGTTATTACAGGGGCGAATGGGACACTGAAGCTTTCTTT.

The table lists this clonotype with a count of one. The chain couples TRBV20-1 to TRBJ2-5; D is uncertain. Looked up from germline, CDR1 is DFQATT and CDR2 is SNEGSKA (reference sequence). The CDR3 is 12 residues long. V lost 6 bases and J 3 bases, leaving 11 bases between the germline ends. As DNA, the CDR3 is TGCAGTGCAATGCAGAGAAAAGAGACCCAGTACTTC. It codes for CSAMQRKETQYF.

The J gene is TRBJ1-2, the V gene TRBV19; D gene ambiguous. CDR3 length: 15 amino acids. V was pared by 6 bases and J by 0 bases, with 14 bases between. Germline-derived CDR1 and CDR2 are LNHDA and SQIVND (reference sequence). The chain's CDR3 is CASSPAAAANYGYTF. The CDR3 nucleotides read TGTGCCAGTAGCCCGGCGGCCGCTGCTAACTATGGCTACACCTTC.

The chain is built from TRBV19 and TRBJ1-1; 11 bases line up with TRBD1. This CDR3 is built from 14 residues. With V trimmed by 7 bases and J by 4 bases, 5 bases remained unmatched. The germline V gene encodes CDR1 LNHDA and CDR2 SQIVND (reference sequence). The CDR3 DNA reads TGTGCCAGTACCCGGACAGGGGGCGGCACTGAAGCTTTCTTT. It encodes CASTRTGGGTEAFF.

This clonotype was counted a few times. The chain recombines TRBV19 with TRBJ1-2; D unresolved. Trimming pared 2 bases from V and 1 base from J, leaving 11 bases between. This CDR3 spans 15 amino acids. The germline CDR1 and CDR2 sequences are LNHDA and SQIVND (reference sequence). The CDR3 DNA is TGTGCCAGTAGTATACGTCCAGGCTTTAACTATGGCTACACCTTC. Amino acids: CASSIRPGFNYGYTF.

This clonotype was counted a few times. This chain's CDR3 is CAISEFSTGDTEAFF. CDR3 nucleotide sequence: TGTGCCATCAGTGAGTTTAGCACAGGGGACACTGAAGCTTTCTTT. The chain couples TRBV10-3 to TRBJ1-1, with 7 positions matching TRBD1. V lost 1 base, J lost 3 bases, and 5 bases stayed unmatched. The CDR3 length is 15 residues. From germline, CDR1 is ENHRY and CDR2 SYGVKD.

This clonotype has more than one count but fewer than ten. The chain has TRBV6-5 and TRBJ2-3; a weak D match, TRBD1 (5 bases). The V and J ends lost 0 bases and 0 bases respectively, with 10 bases between them. CDR1 and CDR2 (germline): MNHEY, SVGAGI. The CDR3 runs 16 residues. DNA for the CDR3: TGTGCCAGCAGTTACTCTCCAGGGCCTAGCACAGATACGCAGTATTTT. It yields the protein CASSYSPGPSTDTQYF.

The chain carries TRBV5-4 and TRBJ1-6; 7 bases fit TRBD1. Germline assignment: CDR1 SGHNT and CDR2 YYREEE (reference sequence). The J segment lost 10 bases and the V segment lost 2 bases, leaving 6 bases of the junction unmatched. The CDR3 has 14 amino acids. The CDR3 coding sequence is TGTGCCAGCAGCTTCCGACAGGGTCCCTCACCCCTCCACTTT. The encoded protein is CASSFRQGPSPLHF.

V and J are TRBV27 and TRBJ2-5; D is undetermined. The CDR3 is 16 amino acids. The ends were cut back, 1 base at V and 4 bases at J, with 16 bases in the middle. Germline values: CDR1 MNHEY, CDR2 SMNVEV (reference sequence). CDR3 protein: CASSLFWGKPIETQYF. The DNA for the CDR3 is TGTGCCAGCAGTTTATTTTGGGGAAAACCAATAGAGACCCAGTACTTC.

A single count supports this clonotype. The chain employs TRBV10-1 and TRBJ2-5, with 9 bases identical to TRBD2. The junction had 3 bases not matched to a gene; V was cut back by 3 bases and J by 4 bases. This CDR3 contains 14 residues. Germline-derived CDR1 and CDR2 are WNHNN and SYGVQD (reference sequence). Written as DNA, the CDR3 is TGCGCCAGCAGTGAACGGCGGGGGGGAGAGACCCAGTACTTC. Protein: CASSERRGGETQYF.

V usage is TRBV30 and J usage is TRBJ1-5, with 9 nucleotides matching TRBD1. This CDR3 has 14 residues. Germline CDR1 and CDR2: GTSNPN and SVGIG (reference sequence). Trimming at V came to 3 bases and at J to 6 bases, leaving 6 bases not matched to a gene. The CDR3 sequence: CAWRKQGAGQPQHF. The CDR3, as DNA: TGTGCCTGGAGAAAACAGGGGGCGGGTCAGCCCCAGCATTTT.